Described below is a single TCR beta chain sequence and its context. This clonotype was found a few times. Its specific antigen is unknown. Nothing much larger sits one base from this clone, and base qualities are not available. Library preparation used PCR. TCR sequencing of DNA from cultured CD4+ T cells used the Oncomine TCR Beta short-read assay at the Johns Hopkins FTIC core. Genomic DNA was extracted from the cultured CD4+ T cells with the QIAamp micro DNA kit. Oncomine TCR Beta libraries from cultured CD4+ T cells were pooled with unique dual indexes and sequenced on an Illumina iSeq 100. The authors' pipeline ran thus. Non-productive sequences were removed, and CDR3s not starting with C, not ending with F or W, or shorter than 7 amino acids were discarded. The MANAFEST web application identified antigen-specific clonotypes by comparing peptide-stimulated wells against reference wells and other culture wells. An FDR below 0.05, an odds ratio above 5, and a productive frequency above 0.1% in at least two of three replicate wells were required for clones to be considered positive. A clonotype counted as cross-reactive if it showed significant expansion both in the SARS-CoV-2 spike wells and in at least one common cold coronavirus spike condition. Using R version 3.6.1, CDR3 homology was evaluated through Levenshtein distances (stringdist) along with unrooted phylogenetic trees (ape). TCRdb redid the processing of the public reads, applying fastp at Q25 and MiXCR, and retained in-frame beta chains. Rows with a matching CDR3 protein are joined into one entry that keeps the most common DNA and genes. In this record, the V and J calls reflect TCRdb's handling and not the investigators' own analysis. Across this sample there are about 15,000 distinct CDR3 sequences, with around 40% seen only once. 20% to 25% of the sample is held by the ten biggest clonotypes.

The source of the sample is a study of vaccination and CD4 T cells after COVID-19 (dated by TCRdb to between 2021 and 2023). Background for the entire study: Every convalescent patient had a positive nasal swab PCR test for SARS-CoV-2, with mild disease in 8 to 10 patients and severe disease in one. Culture stimuli were overlapping spike peptide pools from SARS-CoV-2 and from the common cold coronaviruses HCoV-NL63, HCoV-OC43 and HCoV-229E. In control cultures, a CEFX viral epitope pool was used as positive control, an HIV-1 Nef peptide pool was used as negative control, or no peptide was added. Post-vaccine blood samples were taken a median of roughly 72 days after the second vaccine dose, with a range of about 12 to 250 days. Post-COVID blood samples were collected from convalescent patients a median of around 100 days after diagnosis, with a range of roughly 30 to 161 days. The convalescent cohort comprised six males and four females, including two Hispanic individuals, seven Caucasians, two Asians and one multiracial person. Participants received two doses of either the Pfizer-BioNTech BNT162b2 vaccine (n=8) or the Moderna mRNA-1273 vaccine (n=2). In around nine COVID-19 convalescent patients and a handful of infection-naive healthy vaccine recipients, the spike-specific CD4+ TCR repertoire before mRNA vaccination was compared with the repertoire after mRNA vaccination.

CDR1 and CDR2, looked up from the germline V gene, are KGHDR and SFDVKD. From cysteine to phenylalanine, the CDR3 is 15 amino acids long. Kept here is only the CDR3 DNA, which spans 45 bases and is read in frame from base 1. Ends trimmed: V by 3 bases, J by 7 bases; bases unmatched to a gene: 10. Overall study results and their limits: In convalescent patients, a median about 90% of post-vaccine SARS-CoV-2-reactive clones were detected only after vaccination, and vaccine-specific priming was suggested by this finding. Relatively few convalescent patients were included in the study, and early timepoints after natural infection were not analyzed. Of the vaccine-specific clones found in convalescent patients, nearly all (304 of 307) were mono-reactive for SARS-CoV-2 spike instead of being cross-reactive with common cold coronaviruses. The median number of SARS-CoV-2-reactive clonotypes rose from about 23 after infection to 38 after vaccination, but the change was not significant.

The treatment or condition label corresponds to: 10-day PBMC culture with coronavirus spike peptide pools or control peptides (ViraFEST assay). The ViraFEST assay was used in the study, in which antigen-specific T cells were expanded with peptide pools and expanded clonotypes were subsequently identified by TCR sequencing. The positive SARS-CoV-2 PCR tests of the convalescent patients were dated from March to December 2020, before the Alpha, Beta and Delta variants emerged in the United States. Each well held 2.2 million or so PBMCs cultured in IMDM containing around 5% human AB serum and approximately 9.8 IU/ml IL-2, with 9 to 10 ug/ml peptide pools added. On days 3 and 7, half of the culture medium was replaced with fresh IL-2-containing medium. CD4+ T cells were isolated after 10 days of culture through negative selection using the EasySep CD4+ T cell isolation kit. PBMCs were separated from whole blood using Ficoll-Paque Plus gradient centrifugation and then either used fresh or cryopreserved at -140C. Each culture condition was generally run in triplicate wells.

The receptor was isolated from a human donor with COVID-19. The sample taken for sequencing was cultured CD4+ T cells from blood. The receptor chain draws on TRBV24-1 and TRBJ2-7; 8 bases in the middle match TRBD2. CDR3 region: CATSDAGTSRREQYF. The DNA sequence is given as TGTGCCACCAGTGATGCCGGGACTAGTCGTCGAGAGCAGTACTTC.